This T cell receptor beta chain was profiled in a study of shared clonotypes between healthy human individuals. Here immunoSEQ multiplex PCR was the method, and the copy in TCRdb shows in-frame clones only, minus some. This sample has 2 million to 2.5 million clones, with approximately 95% found just once. Worth noting for this clone: Antigen unknown.

Per germline, CDR1 MDHEN and CDR2 SYDVKM. This CDR3 is built from 19 residues. The J segment lost 4 bases and the V segment lost 3 bases, leaving 19 bases of the junction unmatched. Every contributor of samples was a Caucasian grown-up residing in Nashville, Tennessee. Memory CD4+ cells were the fraction left after CD45RA+ naive selection. Study findings and constraints: Expectations were that clonotype sharing among donors would be affected by sequencing depth.

This TCR was sampled from a man younger than 35 in good health. Some clones in this sample may be carry-over from other donors' samples. Sequenced material: naive CD4+ T cells from PBMCs. Subset of the sample: CD45RA+ positively selected. The chain is built from TRBV28 and TRBJ2-7; 9 nucleotides agree with TRBD1. CDR3 sequence reads: CASSFWAGTGSTRGYEQYF. The CDR3 DNA is TGTGCCAGCAGTTTTTGGGCGGGGACAGGGAGTACCCGAGGATACGAGCAGTACTTC.